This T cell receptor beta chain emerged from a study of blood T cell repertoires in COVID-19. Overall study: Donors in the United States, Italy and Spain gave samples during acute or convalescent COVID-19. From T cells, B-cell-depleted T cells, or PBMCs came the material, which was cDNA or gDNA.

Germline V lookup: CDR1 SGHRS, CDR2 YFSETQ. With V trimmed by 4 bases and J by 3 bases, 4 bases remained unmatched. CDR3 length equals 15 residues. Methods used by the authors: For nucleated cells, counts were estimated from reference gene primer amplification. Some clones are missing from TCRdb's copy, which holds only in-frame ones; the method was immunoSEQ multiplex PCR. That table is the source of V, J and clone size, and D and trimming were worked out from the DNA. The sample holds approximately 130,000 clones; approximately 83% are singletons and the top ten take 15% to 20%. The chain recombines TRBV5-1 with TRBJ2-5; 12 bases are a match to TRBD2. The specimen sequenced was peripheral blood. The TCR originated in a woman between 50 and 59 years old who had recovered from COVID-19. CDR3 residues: CASSARLAGEETQYF. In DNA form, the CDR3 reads TGCGCCAGCAGCGCAAGACTAGCGGGAGAAGAGACCCAGTACTTC.